These 26 T cell receptor beta chains originate from one sample sequenced in a study of T-cell memory formation after mild COVID-19. TCRdb re-analysed the 5' RACE reads in MiXCR, keeping a single row per CDR3 protein. The sample shows 240,000 or so distinct CDR3 sequences, 9.4% of them seen only once. Specimen: PBMCs or a T cell subset sorted from them (not recorded which). The receptors were sampled from a man aged 18 to 35 who had mild COVID-19 (a few samples of this study predate the infection). Cell type and time point are not known.

The chain has TRBV12-3 or TRBV12-4 and TRBJ2-2; D gene uncertain. CDR3 length: 16 residues. V lost 7 bases and J lost 2, with 17 bases in between. The CDR3 loop is CASTSLRVTNTGELFF. CDR3 sequence (DNA): TGTGCCAGCACCTCCCTTCGGGTGACAAACACCGGGGAGCTGTTTTTT.

The chain is built from TRBV5-1 and TRBJ2-1; 8 bases are a match to TRBD1. Germline V CDR1 and CDR2: SGHRS, YFSETQ. This CDR3 contains 12 residues. Losses at the gene ends were 7 bases for V and 7 bases for J; bases not matched to a gene: 4. DNA of the CDR3: TGCGCCAGCTCCGACAGGGGAAATGAGCAGTTCTTC. The encoded protein is CASSDRGNEQFF.

The chain links TRBV11-2 to TRBJ2-5; TRBD1 or TRBD2 may be the D gene (5 bases each). CDR3 length: 13 amino acids. The germline V gene encodes CDR1 SGHAT and CDR2 FQNNGV. V lost 10 bases to trimming and J lost 5 bases, with 17 bases between them. The chain's CDR3 is CATEGPLAETQYF. The CDR3 DNA follows: TGTGCCACCGAGGGGCCGCTCGCCGAGACCCAGTACTTC.

The chain combines TRBV12-3 or TRBV12-4 with TRBJ1-5; D remains ambiguous. V dropped 2 bases and J dropped 5 bases, with 7 bases sitting between them. This CDR3 comprises 13 residues. The DNA of the CDR3 is TGTGCCAGCAGTTTATTGGGATATCAGCCCCAGCATTTT. This gives the protein CASSLLGYQPQHF.

This clonotype appeared a few times. CDR3 nucleotide sequence: TGTGCCAGCAGCTTAATAGGTCTAGCGGGTGAGCAGTTCTTC. This codes for CASSLIGLAGEQFF. The J gene is TRBJ2-1, the V gene TRBV7-9, with 8 bases aligning to TRBD2. The CDR3 extends over 14 amino acids. The junction had 6 bases not matched to a gene; V was cut back by 2 bases and J by 9 bases. CDR1 is SEHNR and CDR2 is FQNEAQ in the germline V gene (reference sequence).

The rearrangement links TRBV20-1 to TRBJ2-7; 7 bases map to TRBD1. Looked up from germline, CDR1 is DFQATT and CDR2 is SNEGSKA (reference sequence). The CDR3 loop spans 16 amino acids. V trimming: 4 bases; J trimming: 0 bases; junction bases outside the gene matches: 12. CDR3 sequence (DNA): TGCAGTGCTACCCCGGTGGGGACAGTGAGCTCCTACGAGCAGTACGTC. It codes for CSATPVGTVSSYEQYV.

This clonotype appeared a few times. The chain has TRBV7-9 and TRBJ2-5, with TRBD2 matching over 7 bases. Germline V gene lookup returns CDR1 SEHNR and CDR2 FQNEAQ (reference sequence). The V and J ends lost 3 bases and 5 bases, in that order; junction bases with no gene match: 6. The CDR3 has 14 residues. The CDR3 region is CASSFDIGRETQYF. The CDR3 region has the DNA TGTGCCAGCAGCTTTGACATCGGGAGGGAGACCCAGTACTTC.

The V gene is TRBV7-2, the J gene TRBJ2-7; D unresolved. CDR3 length: 13 residues. The germline V gene has CDR1 SGHTA and CDR2 FQGNSA. V was clipped by 0 bases and J by 2 bases, with 5 bases between them. CDR3 region: CASSLASPYEQYF. The CDR3 coding sequence is TGTGCCAGCAGCTTAGCGTCGCCCTACGAGCAGTACTTC.

The chain links TRBV7-2 to TRBJ1-5; possibly TRBD1 for D (6 bases). CDR1 SGHTA and CDR2 FQGNSA come from the germline V gene. Trimming shortened V by 5 bases and J by 3 bases, and 20 bases separated the two germline ends. This CDR3 has 17 residues. The CDR3 DNA sequence: TGTGCCAGCAGCCCCGCTCGGGGGGCCGGGGACAATCAGCCCCAGCATTTT. Translation gives CASSPARGAGDNQPQHF. Full variable domain (remainder filled in from reference TRBV7-2 and TRBJ1-5): GAGVSQSPSNKVTEKGKDVELRCDPISGHTALYWYRQSLGQGLEFLIYFQGNSAPDKSGLPSDRFSAERTGGSVSTLTIQRTQQEDSAVYLCASSPARGAGDNQPQHFGDGTRLSIL.

This clonotype was detected a few times. The genes are TRBV7-2 and TRBJ2-5, with 10 bases matching TRBD2. Germline values: CDR1 SGHTA, CDR2 FQGNSA. Trimming at V came to 5 bases and at J to 8 bases, leaving 8 bases not matched to a gene. The CDR3 loop spans 14 amino acids. DNA of the CDR3: TGTGCCAGCAGCCCACGCCAGCGGGGGGGCACCCAGTACTTC. Translating gives CASSPRQRGGTQYF.

Only one count was recorded for this clonotype. The rearrangement uses TRBV20-1 and TRBJ2-2; the D call may be TRBD1 or TRBD2 (5 bases each). Deletions cut 5 bases from V and 6 bases from J, with 16 bases between. CDR3 length: 14 residues. From germline, CDR1 is DFQATT and CDR2 SNEGSKA (reference sequence). For the CDR3, the DNA is TGCAGTGCTGGGGACCCCACGGCCCCCGGGGAGCTGTTTTTT. Translating it yields CSAGDPTAPGELFF.

The genes are TRBV10-3 and TRBJ1-2; D is uncertain. The V end lost 8 bases, the J end lost 5 bases, and 21 bases lay between the germline ends. Germline V gene lookup returns CDR1 ENHRY and CDR2 SYGVKD. The CDR3 runs 15 residues. The CDR3 loop is CAIQWAGSDRYGYTF. CDR3 nucleotides: TGTGCCATCCAGTGGGCGGGGAGTGATCGATATGGCTACACCTTC.

This clonotype came up a few times. The chain joins TRBV18 to TRBJ2-6; D possibly matches TRBD1 or TRBD2 (5 bases each). Trimming took off 8 bases at V and 0 bases at J, with 14 bases between the two ends. This CDR3 spans 16 amino acids. Germline CDR1 is KGHSH and CDR2 is LQKENI. The CDR3 spells CASPRDLGSGANVLTF. CDR3 nucleotides: TGTGCCAGCCCCCGGGACCTGGGCTCTGGGGCCAACGTCCTGACTTTC.

V and J are TRBV6-5 and TRBJ2-1; D unclear. The CDR3 totals 15 residues. Germline CDR1 reads MNHEY; CDR2 reads SVGAGI. The germline V and J ends were trimmed by 0 bases and 0 bases, with 6 bases remaining between them. The CDR3 DNA reads TGTGCCAGCAGTTACTCGGCCCTCTCCTACAATGAGCAGTTCTTC. This translates into CASSYSALSYNEQFF.

The chain links TRBV12-3 or TRBV12-4 to TRBJ1-2, with D tentatively TRBD1 (5 bases). Trimming shortened V by 0 bases and J by 4 bases, and 9 bases separated the two germline ends. CDR3 size: 14 residues. The CDR3 nucleotides are TGTGCCAGCAGTTTAGCGCCAGGGTCCTATGGCTACACCTTC. Translating gives CASSLAPGSYGYTF.

This clonotype has just a few counts. The gene calls are TRBV7-4 and TRBJ1-5; TRBD1 is a possible D gene (5 bases). Germline V gives CDR1 SGHVT, CDR2 SQSDAQ. Deletions cut 10 bases from V and 0 bases from J, with 13 bases between. The CDR3 spans 14 residues. The CDR3: CANGEQGSNQPQHF. The CDR3 DNA reads TGTGCCAACGGGGAGCAGGGTAGCAATCAGCCCCAGCATTTT.

This chain joins TRBV5-1 and TRBJ2-2; D call uncertain. Germline V gene lookup returns CDR1 SGHRS and CDR2 YFSETQ. The CDR3 is 16 residues long. V shed 0 bases and J shed 0 bases, with 9 bases lying between them. In nucleotides, the CDR3 is TGCGCCAGCAGCTTGGTCCCAGGTCCGAACACCGGGGAGCTGTTTTTT. Translated, it gives CASSLVPGPNTGELFF.

This clonotype was counted only a few times. The rearrangement uses TRBV5-1 and TRBJ2-1; 11 bases are a match to TRBD2. The trim removed 4 bases at V and 7 bases at J, leaving 10 bases unmatched. The CDR3 has 16 amino acids. CDR1 and CDR2 from the germline V gene are SGHRS and YFSETQ. CDR3 nucleotide sequence: TGCGCCAGCAGCCTGAGCGCTAGCGGGGGGCCTAATGAGCAGTTCTTC. It specifies CASSLSASGGPNEQFF.

This rearrangement joins TRBV6-1 to TRBJ2-4; D call uncertain. The V and J ends lost 10 bases and 5 bases respectively, with 12 bases between them. The germline V gene has CDR1 MNHNS and CDR2 SASEGT. The CDR3 totals 12 residues. CDR3: CATFLGENIQYF. In DNA, the CDR3 is TGTGCCACCTTCTTAGGCGAAAACATTCAGTACTTC.

This clonotype was seen a few times. The V and J genes are TRBV19 and TRBJ2-5; TRBD1 aligns across 10 bases. The junction had 3 bases not matched to a gene; V was cut back by 6 bases and J by 5 bases. The CDR3 loop spans 13 amino acids. Germline V gives CDR1 LNHDA, CDR2 SQIVND (reference sequence). CDR3 loop: CASSDRGRETQYF. The CDR3 bases are TGTGCCAGTAGCGACAGGGGGCGTGAGACCCAGTACTTC. The full variable domain, in which reference TRBV19 and TRBJ2-5 provide the parts outside the CDR3, is DGGITQSPKYLFRKEGQNVTLSCEQNLNHDAMYWYRQDPGQGLRLIYYSQIVNDFQKGDIAEGYSVSREKKESFPLTVTSAQKNPTAFYLCASSDRGRETQYFGPGTRLLVL.

This rearrangement joins TRBV4-1 to TRBJ2-3; D is perhaps TRBD1 (5 bases). The germline gives CDR1 MGHRA, CDR2 YSYEKL. CDR3 length: 12 amino acids. V was pared by 3 bases and J by 5 bases, with 6 bases between. DNA of the CDR3: TGCGCCAGCAGCCATAGGGGAGATACGCAGTATTTT. It codes for CASSHRGDTQYF.

This clonotype was counted a few times. J is TRBJ2-3 and V is TRBV5-1; either TRBD1 or TRBD2 may supply D (6 bases each). Germline V gives CDR1 SGHRS, CDR2 YFSETQ. V lost 4 bases and J 2 bases, leaving 17 bases between the germline ends. The CDR3 length is 16 residues. CDR3 in amino acids: CASSHSTGADTDTQYF. The CDR3 region has the DNA TGCGCCAGCAGCCACTCTACGGGGGCCGACACAGATACGCAGTATTTT.

The genes are TRBV5-1 and TRBJ2-5; TRBD1 agrees at 7 bases. The J segment lost 1 base and the V segment lost 0 bases, leaving 3 bases of the junction unmatched. This CDR3 spans 15 amino acids. CDR1 is SGHRS and CDR2 is YFSETQ in the germline V gene. DNA for the CDR3: TGCGCCAGCAGCTTGGCGACAGGGCTCCAAGAGACCCAGTACTTC. Residues: CASSLATGLQETQYF.

This clonotype was counted a few times. V is TRBV3-2 and J is TRBJ1-2; TRBD1, the table's D call, was not compared with the DNA. TRBV3-2 is deemed a pseudogene. This CDR3 spans 17 amino acids. The CDR3 bases are TGTGCCAGCAGCCATGAATTTCCATCGACAGGGTCGCGGAACTACACCTTC. Translation: CASSHEFPSTGSRNYTF.

This clonotype appeared many times. The V and J genes are TRBV9 and TRBJ1-3; possible D gene TRBD1, 5 bases. The length of the CDR3 is 13 residues. In germline, CDR1 is SGDLS, CDR2 YYNGEE. V shed 5 bases and J shed 2 bases, with 8 bases lying between them. As DNA, the CDR3 is TGTGCCAGCAGTTGGGGCGCTGGAAACACCATATATTTT. This encodes CASSWGAGNTIYF.

The table lists this clonotype with a few counts. This sequence joins TRBV20-1 and TRBJ2-1; D is perhaps TRBD1 or TRBD2 (5 bases each). The V end was cut by 6 bases, the J end by 4 bases, with 19 bases between. The CDR3 totals 15 residues. Germline CDR1 is DFQATT and CDR2 is SNEGSKA (reference sequence). In DNA form, the CDR3 reads TGCAGTGCGAGCGGAATTCGAGGGGTTTACAATGAGCAGTTCTTC. The encoded protein is CSASGIRGVYNEQFF.